The count of the clone carrying this TCR beta chain is one. The antigen remains undetermined. Stated treatment: oral pan-JAK inhibitor, 5-10 mg twice daily. It was from PBMCs that CD4+ and CD8+ T cells were sorted. In each case, RNA was isolated and then reverse transcribed into cDNA as the sequencing template. Profiling relied on immunoSEQ multiplex PCR, and the TCRdb table lists in-frame clones only, not all of them. The sample carries roughly 100,000 clones, around 86% recorded once. This entry is derived from a study of CD8+ T cells in alopecia areata. Study-wide results and limits: TCRs were shared less clearly across patients than in mice, possibly for HLA-related reasons. Persistence in scalp and blood during tofacitinib was observed for many expanded lesional clones. Administration of tofacitinib significantly diminished scalp clonality and expanded CD8+ clones within the top 100.

Sequencing was performed on CD8+ T cells sorted from blood, taken between weeks 30 and 35, from a patient treated with tofacitinib. The receptor comes from a human donor with alopecia areata.

In DNA form, the CDR3 reads TGCGCCAGCAGCCACACTAGCGGAAGAGTCAATGAGCAGTTCTTC. It encodes CASSHTSGRVNEQFF. This chain links TRBV4-1 with TRBJ2-1, with 8 bases identical to TRBD2. The CDR3 consists of 15 residues. V shed 3 bases, J shed 6 bases, and the junction held 7 bases outside the gene matches. Germline loops: CDR1 MGHRA, CDR2 YSYEKL.